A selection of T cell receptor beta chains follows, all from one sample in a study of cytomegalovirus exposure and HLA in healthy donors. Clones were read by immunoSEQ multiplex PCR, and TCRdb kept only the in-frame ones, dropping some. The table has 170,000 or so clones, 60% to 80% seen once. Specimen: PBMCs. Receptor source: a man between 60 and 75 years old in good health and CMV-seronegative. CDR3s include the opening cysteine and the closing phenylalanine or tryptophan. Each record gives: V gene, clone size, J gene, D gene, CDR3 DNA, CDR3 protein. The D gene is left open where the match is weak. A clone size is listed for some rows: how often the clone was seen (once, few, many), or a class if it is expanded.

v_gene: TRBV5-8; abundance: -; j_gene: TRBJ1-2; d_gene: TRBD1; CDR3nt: TGTGCCAGCAGCGAAACACCCCGACAGGGCCTAGGCTATGGCTACACCTTC; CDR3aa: CASSETPRQGLGYGYTF
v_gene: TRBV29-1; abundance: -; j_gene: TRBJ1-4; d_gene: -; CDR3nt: TGCAGCGTTGGAGATGAAAAACTGTTTTTT; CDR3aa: CSVGDEKLFF
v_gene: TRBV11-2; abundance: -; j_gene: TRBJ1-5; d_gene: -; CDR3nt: TGTGCCAGCAGCTTAGATCTAGTTCAGCCCCAGAATTTT; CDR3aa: CASSLDLVQPQNF
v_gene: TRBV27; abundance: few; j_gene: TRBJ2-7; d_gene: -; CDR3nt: TGTGCCAGCAGTTTTCAGGTTCCTGGGGAGCAGTACTTC; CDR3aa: CASSFQVPGEQYF
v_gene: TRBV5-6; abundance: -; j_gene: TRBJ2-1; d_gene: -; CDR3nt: TGTGCCAGCAGTTATAAGCTAGCCGATTTGATTTACAATGAGCAGTTCTTC; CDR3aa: CASSYKLADLIYNEQFF
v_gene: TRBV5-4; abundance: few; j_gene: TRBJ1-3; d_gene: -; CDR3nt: TGTGCCAGCAGCTCGGGTCAGGGCAGGGCGACAAACACCATATATTTT; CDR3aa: CASSSGQGRATNTIYF
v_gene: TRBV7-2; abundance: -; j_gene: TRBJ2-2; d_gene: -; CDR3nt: TGTGCCAGCAGCTTAGTCAGCGGGAACACCGGGGAGCTGTTTTTT; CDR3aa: CASSLVSGNTGELFF
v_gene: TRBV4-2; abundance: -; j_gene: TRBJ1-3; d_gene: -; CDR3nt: TGTGCCAGCAGCCAGACACCAAGCTCTGGAAACACCATATATTTT; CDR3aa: CASSQTPSSGNTIYF
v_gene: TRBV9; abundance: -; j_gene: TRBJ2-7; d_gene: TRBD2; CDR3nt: TGTGCCAGCAGCGCCTCCCCGGGGGGATCATCCTACGAGCAGTACTTC; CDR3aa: CASSASPGGSSYEQYF
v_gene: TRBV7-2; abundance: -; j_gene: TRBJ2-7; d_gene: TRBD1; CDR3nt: TGTGCCAGCAGCCTTAGTCCGGGACAGACCTCCTACGAGCAGTACTTC; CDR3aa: CASSLSPGQTSYEQYF
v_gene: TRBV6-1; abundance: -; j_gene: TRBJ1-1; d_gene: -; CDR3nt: TGTGCCAGCAGCCCGAACAGGGCTAGGGGCACTGAAGCTTTCTTT; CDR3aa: CASSPNRARGTEAFF
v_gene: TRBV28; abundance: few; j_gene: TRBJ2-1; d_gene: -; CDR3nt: TGTGCCAGCAGTTCCCAAGGGCGGGATTTCTCCTACAATGAGCAGTTCTTC; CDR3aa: CASSSQGRDFSYNEQFF
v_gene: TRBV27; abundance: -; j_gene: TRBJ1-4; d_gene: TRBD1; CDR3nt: TGTGCCAGCAGTCCGGGACAGGGAGATGAAAAACTGTTTTTT; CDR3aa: CASSPGQGDEKLFF
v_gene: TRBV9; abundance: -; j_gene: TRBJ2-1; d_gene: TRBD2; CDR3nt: TGTGCCAGCAGCGTAGCTGCAGCGGGAGGGAATGGTGAGCAGTTCTTC; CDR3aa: CASSVAAAGGNGEQFF
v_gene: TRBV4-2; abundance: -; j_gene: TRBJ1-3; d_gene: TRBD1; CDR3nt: TGTGCCAGCAGCCAAGGTATAGGGGGCATCGGAAACACCATATATTTT; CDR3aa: CASSQGIGGIGNTIYF
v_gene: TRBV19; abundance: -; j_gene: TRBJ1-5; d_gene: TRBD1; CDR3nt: TGTGCCAGTAACCTGGACAGGGAACATAGCAATCAGCCCCAGCATTTT; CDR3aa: CASNLDREHSNQPQHF